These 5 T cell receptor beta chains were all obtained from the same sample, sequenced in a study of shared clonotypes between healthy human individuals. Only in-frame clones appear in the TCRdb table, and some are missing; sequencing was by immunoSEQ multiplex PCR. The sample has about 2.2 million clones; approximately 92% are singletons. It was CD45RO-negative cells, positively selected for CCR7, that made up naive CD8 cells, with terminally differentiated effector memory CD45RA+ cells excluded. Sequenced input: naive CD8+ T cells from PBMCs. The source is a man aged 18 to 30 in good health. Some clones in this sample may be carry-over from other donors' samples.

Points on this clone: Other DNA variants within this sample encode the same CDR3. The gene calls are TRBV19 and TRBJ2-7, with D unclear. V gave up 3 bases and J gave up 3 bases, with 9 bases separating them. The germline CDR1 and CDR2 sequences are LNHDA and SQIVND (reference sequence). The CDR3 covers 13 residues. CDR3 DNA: TGTGCCAGTAGTATTACAGCTGGCTACGAGCAGTACTTC. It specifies CASSITAGYEQYF. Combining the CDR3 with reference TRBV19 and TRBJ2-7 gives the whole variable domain DGGITQSPKYLFRKEGQNVTLSCEQNLNHDAMYWYRQDPGQGLRLIYYSQIVNDFQKGDIAEGYSVSREKKESFPLTVTSAQKNPTAFYLCASSITAGYEQYFGPGTRLTVT.

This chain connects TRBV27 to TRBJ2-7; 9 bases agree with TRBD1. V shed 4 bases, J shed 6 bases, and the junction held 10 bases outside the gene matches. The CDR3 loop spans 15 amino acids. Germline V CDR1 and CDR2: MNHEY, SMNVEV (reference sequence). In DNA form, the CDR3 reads TGTGCCAGCAGTTACACCGGGACAGGGTTACGCGAGCAGTACTTC. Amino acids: CASSYTGTGLREQYF.

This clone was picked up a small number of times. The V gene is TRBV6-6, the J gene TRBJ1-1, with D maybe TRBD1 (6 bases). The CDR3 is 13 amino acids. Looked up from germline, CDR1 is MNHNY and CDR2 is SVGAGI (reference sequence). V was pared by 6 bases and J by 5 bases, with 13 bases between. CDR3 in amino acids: CASRTGLGTEAFF. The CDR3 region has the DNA TGTGCCAGCAGGACAGGTCTTGGGACTGAAGCTTTCTTT.

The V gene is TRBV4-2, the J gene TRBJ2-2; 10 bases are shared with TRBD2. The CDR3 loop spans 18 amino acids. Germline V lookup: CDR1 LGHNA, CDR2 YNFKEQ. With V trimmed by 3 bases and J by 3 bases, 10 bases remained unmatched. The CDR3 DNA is TGTGCCAGCAGCCAGATCTCTAGCGGGAGAGGGTACACCGGGGAGCTGTTTTTT. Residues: CASSQISSGRGYTGELFF.

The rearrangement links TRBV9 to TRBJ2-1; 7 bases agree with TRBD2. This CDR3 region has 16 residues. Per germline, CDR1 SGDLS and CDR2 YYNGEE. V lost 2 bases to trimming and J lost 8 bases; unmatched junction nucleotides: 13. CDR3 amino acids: CASSVRPLAGADEQFF. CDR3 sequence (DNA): TGTGCCAGCAGCGTCCGTCCCTTGGCGGGAGCGGATGAGCAGTTCTTC.